This T cell receptor beta chain was documented in a study of identifying expanded T cells in peripheral blood. Study-level points and caveats: About 1.2 clones differed between technical replicates, versus roughly 16 and 20 over time.

The germline V gene encodes CDR1 LNHDA and CDR2 SQIVND (reference sequence). The CDR3 has 15 residues. The V gene lost 1 base and the J gene lost 6 bases, with 15 bases spanning the gap. The data were produced by immunoSEQ multiplex PCR, yet TCRdb's version contains in-frame clones alone and is incomplete. This table has about 90,000 clones, roughly 88% appearing once. As concerns this clone: The antigen remains unidentified.

The sequence came from a person between 18 and 75 years old in good health. Sequenced material: blood. The chain combines TRBV19 with TRBJ1-2; D not resolved. The CDR3 sequence is CASSIVNPKSDGYTF. The CDR3 region has the DNA TGTGCCAGTAGTATAGTTAACCCGAAGTCTGATGGCTACACCTTC.